This T cell receptor (beta chain) was identified in a study of T-cell reconstitution after alpha-beta-depleted transplantation in children. Unique molecular identifiers were used in preparing the TCRbeta library. TCRdb called the PCR reads again in MiXCR, with one record for every CDR3 protein. The sample comprises over 300,000 distinct CDR3 sequences, 10% of which are singletons, and 2% to 3% rests with the top ten. V shed 5 bases and J shed 0 bases, with 14 bases lying between them. The CDR3 is made up of 15 amino acids. Germline values: CDR1 SGHTA, CDR2 FQGNSA. The receptor was derived from a human donor who donated a stem cell graft to a child with acute lymphoblastic leukemia. V gene TRBV7-2 combines with J gene TRBJ2-7, with a weak D call TRBD2 (6 bases). The input for sequencing was PBMCs from the stem cell graft donor, taken from the stem cell graft. The CDR3 coding sequence is TGTGCCAGCAGCCCAGGACTAATGAGCTCCTACGAGCAGTACTTC. As protein: CASSPGLMSSYEQYF.